Listed below are T cell receptor beta chains from one sample, sequenced in a study of blood T cells in healthy people across ages. TCRdb redid the calling of the 5' RACE reads with MiXCR, one entry per CDR3 protein. The table has around 1,000,000 distinct CDR3 sequences, around 25% seen once. This same sample was also taken into another study, of T cells of mothers and their children.

The sequenced sample was blood. These TCRs come from a girl aged 2-10 years in good health. CDR3s include the opening cysteine and the closing phenylalanine or tryptophan. Fields, in order: D gene, V gene, J gene, clone size, CDR3 protein, CDR3 DNA. D genes are given only for firm matches. Clone size, where shown, is once, few, many, or a class for clones that have expanded.

d_call: TRBD1; v_call: TRBV2; j_call: TRBJ2-2; clone_size: .; cdr3_aa: CASTGQGTNTGELFF; cdr3_nt: TGTGCCAGCACCGGACAGGGGACGAACACCGGGGAGCTGTTTTTT
d_call: TRBD2; v_call: TRBV20-1; j_call: TRBJ2-1; clone_size: .; cdr3_aa: CSAASGRVNEQFF; cdr3_nt: TGCAGTGCCGCGAGCGGGAGGGTGAATGAGCAGTTCTTC
d_call: .; v_call: TRBV5-6; j_call: TRBJ2-5; clone_size: .; cdr3_aa: CASSSGGTETQYF; cdr3_nt: TGTGCCAGCAGCTCTGGGGGAACAGAGACCCAGTACTTC
d_call: .; v_call: TRBV25-1; j_call: TRBJ2-3; clone_size: .; cdr3_aa: CASSDRERDTQYF; cdr3_nt: TGTGCCAGCAGTGACAGGGAGCGCGATACGCAGTATTTT
d_call: TRBD2; v_call: TRBV7-8; j_call: TRBJ2-1; clone_size: .; cdr3_aa: CASSSSTSGLPYNEQFF; cdr3_nt: TGTGCCAGCAGCTCATCCACTAGCGGCCTCCCCTACAATGAGCAGTTCTTC
d_call: TRBD2; v_call: TRBV6-1; j_call: TRBJ2-1; clone_size: .; cdr3_aa: CASRETSGARGQFF; cdr3_nt: TGTGCCAGCAGGGAGACTAGCGGGGCCCGGGGGCAGTTCTTC
d_call: TRBD2; v_call: TRBV20-1; j_call: TRBJ2-1; clone_size: .; cdr3_aa: CSATTSGDNEQFF; cdr3_nt: TGCAGTGCTACGACTAGCGGGGACAATGAGCAGTTCTTC
d_call: TRBD1; v_call: TRBV19; j_call: TRBJ2-7; clone_size: few; cdr3_aa: CASSAGTDFYEQYF; cdr3_nt: TGTGCCAGTAGTGCCGGGACAGATTTCTACGAGCAGTACTTC
d_call: .; v_call: TRBV3-1; j_call: TRBJ1-1; clone_size: .; cdr3_aa: CASSQERWGANTEAFF; cdr3_nt: TGTGCCAGCAGCCAAGAACGGTGGGGCGCGAACACTGAAGCTTTCTTT
d_call: .; v_call: TRBV7-9; j_call: TRBJ1-4; clone_size: .; cdr3_aa: CASSLMTAEEEKLFF; cdr3_nt: TGTGCCAGCAGCTTGATGACGGCGGAGGAGGAAAAACTGTTTTTT
d_call: .; v_call: TRBV4-2; j_call: TRBJ2-5; clone_size: once; cdr3_aa: CASSQRGSGWDVETQYF; cdr3_nt: TGTGCCAGCAGCCAACGAGGTTCAGGGTGGGATGTTGAGACCCAGTACTTC
d_call: .; v_call: TRBV7-9; j_call: TRBJ2-7; clone_size: few; cdr3_aa: CASSHSGGINEQYF; cdr3_nt: TGTGCCAGCAGCCATAGTGGGGGGATAAACGAGCAGTACTTC